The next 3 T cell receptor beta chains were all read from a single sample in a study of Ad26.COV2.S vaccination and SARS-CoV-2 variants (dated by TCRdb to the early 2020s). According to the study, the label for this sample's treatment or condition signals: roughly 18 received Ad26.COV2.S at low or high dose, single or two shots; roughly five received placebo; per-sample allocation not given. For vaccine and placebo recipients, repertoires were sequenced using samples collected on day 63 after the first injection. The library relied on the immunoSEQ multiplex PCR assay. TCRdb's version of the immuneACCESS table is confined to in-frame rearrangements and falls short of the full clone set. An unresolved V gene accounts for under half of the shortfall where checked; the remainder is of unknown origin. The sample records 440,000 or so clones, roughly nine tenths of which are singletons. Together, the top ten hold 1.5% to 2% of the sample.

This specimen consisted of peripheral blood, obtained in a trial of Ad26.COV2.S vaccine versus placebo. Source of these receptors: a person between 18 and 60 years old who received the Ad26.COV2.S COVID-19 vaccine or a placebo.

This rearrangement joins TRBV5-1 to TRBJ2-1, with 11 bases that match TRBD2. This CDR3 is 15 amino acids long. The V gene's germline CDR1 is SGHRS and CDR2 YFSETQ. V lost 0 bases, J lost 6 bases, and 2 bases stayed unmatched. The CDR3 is CASSLGGTSGNEQFF. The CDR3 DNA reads TGCGCCAGCAGCTTGGGTGGGACTAGCGGCAATGAGCAGTTCTTC.

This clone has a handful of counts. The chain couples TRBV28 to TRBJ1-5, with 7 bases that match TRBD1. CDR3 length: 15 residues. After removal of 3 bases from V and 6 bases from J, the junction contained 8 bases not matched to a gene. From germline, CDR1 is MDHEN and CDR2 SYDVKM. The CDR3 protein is CASSLLQGRRQPQHF. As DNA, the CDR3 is TGTGCCAGCAGTTTGCTACAGGGGAGGCGTCAGCCCCAGCATTTT.

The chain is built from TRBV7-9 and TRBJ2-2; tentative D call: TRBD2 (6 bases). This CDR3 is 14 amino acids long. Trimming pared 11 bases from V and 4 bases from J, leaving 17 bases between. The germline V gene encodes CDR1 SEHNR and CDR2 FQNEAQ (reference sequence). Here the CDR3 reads CASGPGGGTGELFF. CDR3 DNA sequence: TGTGCCTCAGGGCCCGGGGGTGGCACCGGGGAGCTGTTTTTT.